The rows below give T cell receptor beta chains drawn from one sample of a study of blood T cell repertoires in COVID-19. Assay: immunoSEQ multiplex PCR; the TCRdb copy retains only in-frame clones and omits some. There are over 85,000 clones in the sample; 87% occur only once, and over 0.95% lies in the top ten. The sequencing sample was made of peripheral blood. Source of these receptors: a human donor in a cohort sampled during active COVID-19. CDR3s include the opening cysteine and the closing phenylalanine or tryptophan. Fields, in order: J gene, V gene, clone size, D gene, CDR3 protein, CDR3 DNA. The D gene is left open where the match is weak. Clone size, where shown, is once, few, many, or a class for clones that have expanded.

J gene: TRBJ2-7; V gene: TRBV7-9; clone size: NA; D gene: TRBD1; CDR3 protein: CASSPGTDYEQYF; CDR3 DNA: TGTGCCAGCAGCCCCGGGACAGACTACGAGCAGTACTTC
J gene: TRBJ1-6; V gene: TRBV6-1; clone size: NA; D gene: NA; CDR3 protein: CASSETVNSYNSPLHF; CDR3 DNA: TGTGCCAGCAGTGAAACGGTGAACTCCTATAATTCACCCCTCCACTTT
J gene: TRBJ2-1; V gene: TRBV14; clone size: NA; D gene: NA; CDR3 protein: CASSPTRLSYNEQFF; CDR3 DNA: TGTGCCAGCAGTCCAACTAGGTTGTCCTACAATGAGCAGTTCTTC
J gene: TRBJ2-2; V gene: TRBV28; clone size: NA; D gene: TRBD2; CDR3 protein: CASSRAGGGAGELFF; CDR3 DNA: TGTGCCAGCAGTCGAGCGGGAGGTGGGGCAGGGGAGCTGTTTTTT
J gene: TRBJ2-5; V gene: TRBV7-3; clone size: NA; D gene: TRBD2; CDR3 protein: CASSLTSGGQETQYF; CDR3 DNA: TGTGCCAGCAGCTTAACTAGCGGGGGTCAAGAGACCCAGTACTTC
J gene: TRBJ2-5; V gene: TRBV7-2; clone size: NA; D gene: TRBD2; CDR3 protein: CASSKTSGAKTQYF; CDR3 DNA: TGTGCCAGCAGCAAGACTAGCGGCGCTAAGACCCAGTACTTC
J gene: TRBJ2-6; V gene: TRBV9; clone size: few; D gene: NA; CDR3 protein: CASSPLGASSGANVLTF; CDR3 DNA: TGTGCCAGCAGCCCGTTGGGGGCCTCCTCTGGGGCCAACGTCCTGACTTTC
J gene: TRBJ1-4; V gene: TRBV24-1; clone size: NA; D gene: TRBD1; CDR3 protein: CATSETTGGFEKLFF; CDR3 DNA: TGTGCCACCAGTGAAACGACAGGGGGCTTTGAAAAACTGTTTTTT
J gene: TRBJ1-2; V gene: TRBV28; clone size: NA; D gene: NA; CDR3 protein: CASSLRRIGKTGEGYTF; CDR3 DNA: TGTGCCAGCAGTTTACGACGGATCGGAAAGACCGGGGAGGGCTACACCTTC
J gene: TRBJ2-5; V gene: TRBV29-1; clone size: NA; D gene: NA; CDR3 protein: CSVKRGLQETQYF; CDR3 DNA: TGCAGCGTTAAACGGGGACTGCAAGAGACCCAGTACTTC
J gene: TRBJ2-1; V gene: TRBV4-2; clone size: NA; D gene: TRBD2; CDR3 protein: CASSQDGAGGTYNEQFF; CDR3 DNA: TGTGCCAGCAGCCAAGATGGCGCGGGAGGGACCTACAATGAGCAGTTCTTC
J gene: TRBJ1-1; V gene: TRBV18; clone size: NA; D gene: NA; CDR3 protein: CASSPTTGGNTEAFF; CDR3 DNA: TGTGCCAGCTCACCTACGACAGGTGGGAACACTGAAGCTTTCTTT
J gene: TRBJ1-1; V gene: TRBV9; clone size: NA; D gene: NA; CDR3 protein: CASSGGMGGYTEAFF; CDR3 DNA: TGTGCCAGCAGCGGGGGAATGGGGGGGTACACTGAAGCTTTCTTT
J gene: TRBJ1-2; V gene: TRBV28; clone size: NA; D gene: NA; CDR3 protein: CASSPPGVYGYTF; CDR3 DNA: TGTGCCAGCTCACCACCCGGGGTCTATGGCTACACCTTC
J gene: TRBJ2-1; V gene: TRBV5-1; clone size: once; D gene: TRBD1; CDR3 protein: CASSSRTGGRVNEQFF; CDR3 DNA: TGCGCCAGCAGCTCGCGTACAGGGGGCCGGGTGAATGAGCAGTTCTTC
J gene: TRBJ1-4; V gene: TRBV4-1; clone size: NA; D gene: NA; CDR3 protein: CASSQEPSAPRIGFF; CDR3 DNA: TGCGCCAGCAGCCAAGAACCCTCAGCCCCGAGGATAGGATTTTTT
J gene: TRBJ1-5; V gene: TRBV14; clone size: NA; D gene: NA; CDR3 protein: CASSWGGDQPQHF; CDR3 DNA: TGTGCCAGCAGCTGGGGGGGGGATCAGCCCCAGCATTTT
J gene: TRBJ1-1; V gene: TRBV6-6; clone size: NA; D gene: TRBD1; CDR3 protein: CASSYPRTGARTEAFF; CDR3 DNA: TGTGCCAGCAGTTACCCCCGGACAGGCGCGAGGACTGAAGCTTTCTTT
J gene: TRBJ2-2; V gene: TRBV7-7; clone size: NA; D gene: TRBD2; CDR3 protein: CASSLGAGALTGELFF; CDR3 DNA: TGTGCTAGCAGCTTAGGAGCGGGAGCTCTCACCGGGGAGCTGTTTTTT